This TCR beta chain originates from a study of cytomegalovirus exposure and HLA in healthy donors. Both 60 Vbeta primers and 13 Jbeta primers went into the PCR. Libraries were prepared by immunoSEQ multiplex PCR; TCRdb keeps only in-frame clonotypes and omits some of them. The sample holds 140,000 or so clones, around 75% seen once. Trimming removed 8 bases from V and 0 bases from J; junction bases left unmatched: 8. Germline CDR1 and CDR2: MDHEN and SYDVKM. The CDR3 has 15 amino acids. The clonotype originates from a man aged 55 to 69 in good health and CMV-seronegative. Source material: PBMCs. This rearrangement joins TRBV28 to TRBJ2-7, with 9 bases lining up with TRBD1. The CDR3 DNA sequence: TGTGCCAGCGGCCCCGGGACAGGGATCTCCTACGAGCAGTACTTC. Protein sequence: CASGPGTGISYEQYF. The full variable domain, rest sourced from reference TRBV28 and TRBJ2-7, is DVKVTQSSRYLVKRTGEKVFLECVQDMDHENMFWYRQDPGLGLRLIYFSYDVKMKEKGDIPEGYSVSREKKERFSLILESASTNQTSMYLCASGPGTGISYEQYFGPGTRLTVT.